This record covers a single TCR beta chain. What it binds is unknown. Its ends do not fully match the called genes, so a read error is possible. Analysis merged second doses at about 4 or about 12 weeks. The data originate from a study of T cell responses to AZD1222 COVID-19 vaccine. Broader study findings: Only after the peak T cell response were repertoires sampled. Nearly half of spike-specific TCRs reportedly go after variant regions that carry no mutations.

This table comes from immunoSEQ multiplex PCR, and its TCRdb copy is limited to in-frame clones, with some not included. The repertoire holds some 120,000 clones, with around nine tenths as singletons. The CDR3 length is 15 residues. CDR1 SGHRS and CDR2 YFSETQ come from the germline V gene. Source: peripheral blood, taken 28 days after the second AZD1222 dose. The V gene is TRBV5-1, the J gene TRBJ1-5; 9 positions match TRBD1. The receptor was derived from an adult who received the AZD1222 COVID-19 vaccine. The CDR3 here is CASSLEGQGNQPQHF. CDR3 sequence (DNA): TGCGCCAGCAGCTTGGAGGGACAGGGCAACCAGCCCCAGCATTTT.